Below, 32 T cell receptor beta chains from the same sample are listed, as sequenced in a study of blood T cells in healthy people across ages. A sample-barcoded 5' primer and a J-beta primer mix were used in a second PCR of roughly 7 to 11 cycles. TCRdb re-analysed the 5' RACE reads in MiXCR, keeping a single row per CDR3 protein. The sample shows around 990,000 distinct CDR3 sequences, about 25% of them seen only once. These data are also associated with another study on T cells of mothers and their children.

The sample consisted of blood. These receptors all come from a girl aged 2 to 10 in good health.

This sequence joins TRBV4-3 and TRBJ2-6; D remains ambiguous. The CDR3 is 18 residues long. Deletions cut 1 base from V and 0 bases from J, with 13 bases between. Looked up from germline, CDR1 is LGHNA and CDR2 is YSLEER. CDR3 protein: CASSQGKVRNSGANVLTF. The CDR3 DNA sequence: TGCGCCAGCAGCCAAGGGAAGGTTCGGAACTCTGGGGCCAACGTCCTGACTTTC.

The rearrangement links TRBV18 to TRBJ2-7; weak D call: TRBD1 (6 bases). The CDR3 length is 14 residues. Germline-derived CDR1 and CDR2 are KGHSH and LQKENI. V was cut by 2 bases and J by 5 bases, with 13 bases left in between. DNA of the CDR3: TGTGCCAGCTCACCAGGGGCAGGGGCGGACGAGCAGTACTTC. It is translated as CASSPGAGADEQYF.

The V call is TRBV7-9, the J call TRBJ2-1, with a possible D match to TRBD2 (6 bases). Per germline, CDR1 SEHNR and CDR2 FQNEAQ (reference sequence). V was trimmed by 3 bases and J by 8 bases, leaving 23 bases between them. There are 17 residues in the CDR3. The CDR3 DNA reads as TGTGCCAGCAGCTTGGCCCCCTATGGGGGGACGATACATGAGCAGTTCTTC. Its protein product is CASSLAPYGGTIHEQFF.

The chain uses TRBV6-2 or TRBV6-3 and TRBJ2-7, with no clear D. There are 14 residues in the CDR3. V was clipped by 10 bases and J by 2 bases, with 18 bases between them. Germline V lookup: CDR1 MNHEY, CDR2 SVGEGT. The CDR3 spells CATFSELLTYEQYF. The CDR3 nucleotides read TGTGCCACCTTCTCAGAGCTGCTAACCTACGAGCAGTACTTC.

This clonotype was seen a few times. The CDR3 sequence is CSASRLAGGSEQFF. The CDR3, as DNA: TGCAGTGCTTCTAGACTAGCGGGGGGATCTGAGCAGTTCTTC. V gene TRBV20-1 combines with J gene TRBJ2-5; 13 bases are shared with TRBD2. The closer fit of TRBJ2-1 to the DNA end suggests the J call may be wrong. Germline-derived CDR1 and CDR2 are DFQATT and SNEGSKA (reference sequence). The CDR3 contains 14 residues.

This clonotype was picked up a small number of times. The CDR3 is CASSQLKGTPNEQFF. In DNA, the CDR3 is TGCGCCAGCAGCCAACTAAAGGGTACCCCGAATGAGCAGTTCTTC. This chain connects TRBV4-1 to TRBJ2-1, with D unclear. Per the germline V gene, CDR1 is MGHRA and CDR2 is YSYEKL. This CDR3 has 15 amino acids. Trimming took 2 bases from V and 7 from J, leaving 15 bases between them.

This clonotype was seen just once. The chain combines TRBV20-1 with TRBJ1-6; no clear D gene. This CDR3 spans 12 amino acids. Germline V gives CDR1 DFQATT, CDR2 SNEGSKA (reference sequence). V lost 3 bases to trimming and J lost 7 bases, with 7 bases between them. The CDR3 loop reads CSARAENSPLHF. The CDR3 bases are TGCAGTGCTAGGGCCGAAAATTCACCCCTCCACTTT.

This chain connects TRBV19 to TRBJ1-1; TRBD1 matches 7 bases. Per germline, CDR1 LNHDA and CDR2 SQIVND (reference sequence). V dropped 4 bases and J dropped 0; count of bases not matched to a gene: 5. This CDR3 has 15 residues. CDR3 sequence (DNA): TGTGCCAGTAGTAGGGGACAGAGCATGAACACTGAAGCTTTCTTT. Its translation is CASSRGQSMNTEAFF.

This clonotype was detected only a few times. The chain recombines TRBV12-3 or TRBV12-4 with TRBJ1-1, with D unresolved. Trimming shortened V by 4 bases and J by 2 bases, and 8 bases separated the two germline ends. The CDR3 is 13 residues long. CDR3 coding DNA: TGTGCCAGCAGTTCCGACCCCAACACTGAAGCTTTCTTT. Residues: CASSSDPNTEAFF.

CDR3 in amino acids: CASSHLSRGGELFF. The DNA of the CDR3 is TGCGCCAGCAGCCACCTCTCAAGAGGCGGGGAGCTGTTTTTT. The chain combines TRBV4-3 with TRBJ2-2; D gene ambiguous. This CDR3 region has 14 residues. Germline V gene sequence: CDR1 LGHNA, CDR2 YSLEER. The V end was cut by 3 bases, the J end by 7 bases, with 12 bases between.

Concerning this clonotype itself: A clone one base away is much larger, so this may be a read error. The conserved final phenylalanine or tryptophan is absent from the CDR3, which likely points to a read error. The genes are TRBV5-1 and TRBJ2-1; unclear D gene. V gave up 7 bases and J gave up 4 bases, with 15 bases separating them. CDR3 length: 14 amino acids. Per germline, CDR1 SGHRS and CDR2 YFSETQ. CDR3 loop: CASESGDLYNEQFV. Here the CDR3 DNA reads TGCGCCAGCGAGTCTGGGGATTTATACAATGAGCAGTTCGTC.

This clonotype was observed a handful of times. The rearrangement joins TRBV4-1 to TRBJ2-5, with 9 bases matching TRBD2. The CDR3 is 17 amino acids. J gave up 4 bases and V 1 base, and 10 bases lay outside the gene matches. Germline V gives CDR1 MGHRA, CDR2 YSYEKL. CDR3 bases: TGCGCCAGCAGCCAAGGATATGGCGGGGGGGCCGGAGAGACCCAGTACTTC. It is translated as CASSQGYGGGAGETQYF.

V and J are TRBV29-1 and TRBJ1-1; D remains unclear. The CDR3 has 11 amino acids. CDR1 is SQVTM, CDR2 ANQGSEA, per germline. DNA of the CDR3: TGCAACGGGGAAATACTTGGGGAAGCTTTCTTT. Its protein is CNGEILGEAFF.

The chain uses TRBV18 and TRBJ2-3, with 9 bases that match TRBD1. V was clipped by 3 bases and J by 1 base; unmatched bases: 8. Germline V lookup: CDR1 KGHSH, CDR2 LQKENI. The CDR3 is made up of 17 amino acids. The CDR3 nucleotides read TGTGCCAGCTCACCGCAACTCAGGACAGGGGGCACAGATACGCAGTATTTT. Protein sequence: CASSPQLRTGGTDTQYF.

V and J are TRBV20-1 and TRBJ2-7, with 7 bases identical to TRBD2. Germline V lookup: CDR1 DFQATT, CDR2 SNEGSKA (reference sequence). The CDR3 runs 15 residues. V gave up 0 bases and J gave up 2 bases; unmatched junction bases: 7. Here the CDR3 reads CSARDKGRVPYEQYF. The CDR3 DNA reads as TGCAGTGCTAGAGATAAAGGGAGGGTTCCCTACGAGCAGTACTTC.

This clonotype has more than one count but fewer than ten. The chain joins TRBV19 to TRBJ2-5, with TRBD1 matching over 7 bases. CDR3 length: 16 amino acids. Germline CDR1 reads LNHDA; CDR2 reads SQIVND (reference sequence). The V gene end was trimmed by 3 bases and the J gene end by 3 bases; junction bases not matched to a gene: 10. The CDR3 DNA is TGTGCCAGTAGTATTAAGAGGGGGCGCGTGGAAGAGACCCAGTACTTC. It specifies CASSIKRGRVEETQYF.

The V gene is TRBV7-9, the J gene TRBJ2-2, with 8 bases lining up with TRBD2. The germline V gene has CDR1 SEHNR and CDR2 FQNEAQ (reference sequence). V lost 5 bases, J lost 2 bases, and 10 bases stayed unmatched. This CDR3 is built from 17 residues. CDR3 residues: CASSPEYREGNTGELFF. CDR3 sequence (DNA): TGTGCCAGCAGCCCCGAATACCGGGAGGGTAACACCGGGGAGCTGTTTTTT. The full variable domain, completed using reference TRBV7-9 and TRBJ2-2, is DTGVSQNPRHKITKRGQNVTFRCDPISEHNRLYWYRQTLGQGPEFLTYFQNEAQLEKSRLLSDRFSAERPKGSFSTLEIQRTEQGDSAMYLCASSPEYREGNTGELFFGEGSRLTVL.

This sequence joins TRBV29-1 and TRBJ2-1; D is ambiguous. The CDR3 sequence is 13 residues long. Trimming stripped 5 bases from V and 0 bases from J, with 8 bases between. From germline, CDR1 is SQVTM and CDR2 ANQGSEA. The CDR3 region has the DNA TGCAGCGTTCACACGAGCTCCTACAATGAGCAGTTCTTC. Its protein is CSVHTSSYNEQFF.

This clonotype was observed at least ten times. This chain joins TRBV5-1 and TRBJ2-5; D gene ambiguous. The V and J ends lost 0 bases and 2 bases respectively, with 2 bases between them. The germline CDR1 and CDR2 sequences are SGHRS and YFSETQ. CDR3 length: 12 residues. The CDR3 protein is CASSLEQETQYF. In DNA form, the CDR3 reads TGCGCCAGCAGCTTGGAACAAGAGACCCAGTACTTC.

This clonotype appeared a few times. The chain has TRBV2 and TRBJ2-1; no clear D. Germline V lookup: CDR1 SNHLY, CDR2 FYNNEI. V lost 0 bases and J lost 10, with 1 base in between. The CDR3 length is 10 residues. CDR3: CASSEAEQFF. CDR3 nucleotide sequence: TGTGCCAGCAGTGAAGCGGAGCAGTTCTTC.

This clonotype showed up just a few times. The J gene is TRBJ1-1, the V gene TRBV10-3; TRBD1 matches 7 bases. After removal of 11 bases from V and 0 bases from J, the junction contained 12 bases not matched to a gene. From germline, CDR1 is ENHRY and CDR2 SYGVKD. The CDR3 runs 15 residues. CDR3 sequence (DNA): TGTGCCTCGCGGGGACGGGACAGCATGAACACTGAAGCTTTCTTT. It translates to CASRGRDSMNTEAFF.

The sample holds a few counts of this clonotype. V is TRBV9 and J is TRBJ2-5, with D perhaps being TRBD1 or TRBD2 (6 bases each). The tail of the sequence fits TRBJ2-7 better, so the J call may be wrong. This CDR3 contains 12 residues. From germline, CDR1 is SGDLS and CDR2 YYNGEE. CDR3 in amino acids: CASSGPGAEQYF. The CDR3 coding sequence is TGTGCCAGCAGCGGACCGGGGGCCGAGCAGTACTTC.

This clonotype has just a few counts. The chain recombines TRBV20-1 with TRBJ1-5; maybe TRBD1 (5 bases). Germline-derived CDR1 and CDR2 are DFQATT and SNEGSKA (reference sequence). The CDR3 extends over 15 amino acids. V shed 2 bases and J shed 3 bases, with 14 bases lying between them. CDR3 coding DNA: TGCAGTGCTAGATCCCCAGACAGTTACAATCAGCCCCAGCATTTT. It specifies CSARSPDSYNQPQHF.

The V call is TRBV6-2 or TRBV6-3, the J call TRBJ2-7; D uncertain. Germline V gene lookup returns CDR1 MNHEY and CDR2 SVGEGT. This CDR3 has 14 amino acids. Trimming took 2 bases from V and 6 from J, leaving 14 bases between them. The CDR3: CASSYRVRNSEQYF. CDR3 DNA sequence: TGTGCCAGCAGTTACCGGGTTCGGAACTCCGAGCAGTACTTC.

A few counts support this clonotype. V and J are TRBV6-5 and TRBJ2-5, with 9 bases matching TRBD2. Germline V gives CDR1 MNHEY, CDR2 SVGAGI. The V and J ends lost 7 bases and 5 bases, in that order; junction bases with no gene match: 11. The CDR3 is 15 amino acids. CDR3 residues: CASIAGAGVGETQYF. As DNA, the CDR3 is TGTGCCAGCATAGCGGGAGCGGGCGTGGGGGAGACCCAGTACTTC.

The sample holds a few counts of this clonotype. DNA for the CDR3: TGTGCCAGCAGCTTAGCGCTGGGTCCAGGGCGGGAGACCCAGTACTTC. Protein product: CASSLALGPGRETQYF. The V and J genes are TRBV7-6 and TRBJ2-5; tentatively, D is TRBD1 (5 bases). The CDR3 is 16 amino acids. Germline CDR1 reads SGHVS; CDR2 reads FNYEAQ. The germline V and J ends were trimmed by 0 bases and 5 bases, with 16 bases remaining between them.

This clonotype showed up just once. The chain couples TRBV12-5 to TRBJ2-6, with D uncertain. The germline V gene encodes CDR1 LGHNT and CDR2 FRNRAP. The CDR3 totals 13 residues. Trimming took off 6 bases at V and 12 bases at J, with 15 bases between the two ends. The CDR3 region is CASGPDFPRVLTF. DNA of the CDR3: TGTGCTAGTGGACCAGACTTCCCTCGCGTCCTGACTTTC.

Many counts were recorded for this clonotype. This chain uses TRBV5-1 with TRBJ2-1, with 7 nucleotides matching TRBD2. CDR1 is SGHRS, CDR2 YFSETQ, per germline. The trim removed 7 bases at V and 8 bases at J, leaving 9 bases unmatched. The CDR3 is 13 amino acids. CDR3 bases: TGCGCCAGCGGAAGCGGGGTGTCGGATGAGCAGTTCTTC. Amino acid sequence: CASGSGVSDEQFF.

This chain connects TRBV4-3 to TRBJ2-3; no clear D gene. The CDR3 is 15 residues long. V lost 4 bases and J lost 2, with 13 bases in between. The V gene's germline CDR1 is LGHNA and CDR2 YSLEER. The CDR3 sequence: CASSRAAQYTDTQYF. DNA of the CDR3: TGCGCCAGCAGCCGCGCGGCACAGTACACAGATACGCAGTATTTT.

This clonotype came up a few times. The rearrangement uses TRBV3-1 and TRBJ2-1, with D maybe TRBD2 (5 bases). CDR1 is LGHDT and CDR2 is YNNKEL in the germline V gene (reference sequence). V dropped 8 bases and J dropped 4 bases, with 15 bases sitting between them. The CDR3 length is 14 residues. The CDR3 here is CASRWASRYNEQFF. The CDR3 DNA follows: TGTGCCAGCCGTTGGGCTAGCCGGTACAATGAGCAGTTCTTC.

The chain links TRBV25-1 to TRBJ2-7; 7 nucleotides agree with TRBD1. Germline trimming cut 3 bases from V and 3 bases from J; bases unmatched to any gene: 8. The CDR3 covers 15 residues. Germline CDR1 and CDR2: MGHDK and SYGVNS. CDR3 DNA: TGTGCCAGCAGTGATTACAGGGGTCCGGGCTACGAGCAGTACTTC. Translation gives CASSDYRGPGYEQYF.

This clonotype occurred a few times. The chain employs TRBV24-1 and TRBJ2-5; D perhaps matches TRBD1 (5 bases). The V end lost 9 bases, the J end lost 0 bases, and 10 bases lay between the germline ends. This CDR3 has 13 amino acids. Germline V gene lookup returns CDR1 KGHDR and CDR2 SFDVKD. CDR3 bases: TGTGCCACCTCCAGACAGAACCAAGAGACCCAGTACTTC. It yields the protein CATSRQNQETQYF.